The rows below give T cell receptor beta chains drawn from one sample of a study of T-cell memory formation after mild COVID-19. TCRdb itself ran the 5' RACE reads through MiXCR, one entry per CDR3 protein. The repertoire includes about 140,000 distinct CDR3 sequences, around 13% of them detected once, and 13% to 15% sits in the top ten. Sequencing used PBMCs or a T cell subset sorted from them (not recorded which). All receptors derive from an adult woman who had mild COVID-19 (a few samples of this study predate the infection). Cell type and time point are not known. The CDR3 runs from the conserved cysteine through the conserved F or W. D genes are given only for firm matches. Size tells how often a clone was seen (once, few, many) or the class of an expanded clone, and some rows leave it out.

J	size	D	V	DNA	CDR3
TRBJ1-1	-	-	TRBV3-1	TGTGCCAGCAGCCCCTTGGACAGTCCTATCACTGAAGCTTTCTTT	CASSPLDSPITEAFF
TRBJ2-7	-	TRBD2	TRBV5-1	TGCGCCAGCAGCTTAGCGGGACTGAAGGAGCAGTACTTC	CASSLAGLKEQYF
TRBJ1-3	-	TRBD1	TRBV29-1	TGCAGCGTGGACAAACAGGGGACGGTCGGAAACACCATATATTTT	CSVDKQGTVGNTIYF
TRBJ2-1	few	TRBD1	TRBV11-2	TGTGCCAGCAGCTCGGGACTCCAGGGGGCTTTCTACAATGAGCAGTTCTTC	CASSSGLQGAFYNEQFF
TRBJ2-1	many	-	TRBV12-3/TRBV12-4	TGTGCCAGCACCGTAGACGGTCTGGGGGAGCAGTTCTTC	CASTVDGLGEQFF
TRBJ1-5	few	TRBD1	TRBV9	TGTGCCAGCAGCGGACAGGGAGGTCAGCCCCAGCATTTT	CASSGQGGQPQHF
TRBJ2-3	many	TRBD2	TRBV4-3	TGCGCCAGCAGCCTCACTAGCGGGAGCACAGATACGCAGTATTTT	CASSLTSGSTDTQYF
TRBJ1-2	-	-	TRBV20-1	TGCAGTGCTAGCCTACAGGGCTCGAACTATGGCTACACCTTC	CSASLQGSNYGYTF
TRBJ2-5	few	TRBD1	TRBV12-3/TRBV12-4	TGTGCCAGCAGTTTAGACGGGCGATTCAGGGCCCAGGGGGATCGAGAGACCCAGTACTTC	CASSLDGRFRAQGDRETQYF
TRBJ1-4	-	-	TRBV29-1	TGCAGCGTTTGCCCGGACAGAACGAATGAAAAACTGTTTTTT	CSVCPDRTNEKLFF
TRBJ1-5	-	-	TRBV27	TGTGCCAGCAGTTCAGGGGTTCAGCCCCAGCATTTT	CASSSGVQPQHF
TRBJ2-7	many	-	TRBV9	TGTGCCAGCGGTGGACTATCGGGCCACGAGCAGTACTTC	CASGGLSGHEQYF
TRBJ2-3	few	-	TRBV12-3/TRBV12-4	TGTGCCAGCAGATTGCAGTGGGAGACAGATACGCAGTATTTT	CASRLQWETDTQYF
TRBJ1-5	-	-	TRBV7-9	TGTGCCAGCAGCTTAGCTCGTCAGGGCGACAATCAGCCCCAGCATTTT	CASSLARQGDNQPQHF
TRBJ1-1	-	TRBD1	TRBV11-2	TGTGCCAGCAGCTCCCGACAGGGCCCCACTGAAGCTTTCTTT	CASSSRQGPTEAFF
TRBJ2-1	few	TRBD2	TRBV5-6	TGTGCCAGCAGCTCGCCTAGCGGGAGAGGCAATGAGCAGTTCTTC	CASSSPSGRGNEQFF
TRBJ2-7	-	-	TRBV29-1	TGCAGCGTTGGATGGGGGCTTGAGCAGTACTTC	CSVGWGLEQYF
TRBJ2-1	-	TRBD2	TRBV3-1	TGTGCCAGCAGCCAAGAGCTCGGGGGGAATGAGCAGTTCTTC	CASSQELGGNEQFF
TRBJ1-2	-	-	TRBV24-1	TGTGCCACCAGTGCAGCAGGGACGAATGGCTACACCTTC	CATSAAGTNGYTF
TRBJ2-1	-	-	TRBV7-9	TGTGCCAGCAGCCTAGCAGGACAGTACAATGAGCAGTTCTTC	CASSLAGQYNEQFF
TRBJ2-5	few	TRBD1	TRBV5-1	TGCGCCAGCCGAGGACAGGGAGAGACCCAGTACTTC	CASRGQGETQYF
TRBJ2-7	few	TRBD1	TRBV6-5	TGTGCCAGCAGTTACACAAGGACAGGGGGCCTCTACGAGCAGTACTTC	CASSYTRTGGLYEQYF